Below are 21 T cell receptor beta chains sequenced from a single sample in a study of spatial heterogeneity in lung cancer. TCRdb processed the 5' RACE reads anew with MiXCR; each CDR3 protein has one entry. The table has 40,000 to 55,000 distinct CDR3 sequences, approximately 7% seen once. Time point defined: sample taken at primary tumor resection. Whole RNA, isolated from tumor, nontumor lung or frozen PBMC, was sequenced without prior sorting. This material consisted of PBMCs, taken at surgery. These receptors all stem from a female donor with early-stage non-small cell lung cancer.

The V call is TRBV10-3, the J call TRBJ1-6; D unresolved. Per germline, CDR1 ENHRY and CDR2 SYGVKD. Trimming left V 2 bases short and J 7 bases short, with 12 bases between. The CDR3 runs 15 residues. The CDR3 DNA sequence: TGTGCCATCAGTGAGAAAGGGAACGGAAATTCACCCCTCCACTTT. This sequence encodes CAISEKGNGNSPLHF.

This clonotype was counted at least ten times. J is TRBJ2-1 and V is TRBV2; no reliable D call. The germline V gene has CDR1 SNHLY and CDR2 FYNNEI. V was trimmed by 8 bases and J by 0 bases, leaving 8 bases between them. The CDR3 consists of 13 residues. The CDR3 region is CASEPGSYNEQFF. The CDR3 DNA follows: TGTGCCAGCGAACCAGGCTCCTACAATGAGCAGTTCTTC.

This clonotype was detected ten times or more. The rearrangement links TRBV25-1 to TRBJ1-5; D might be TRBD1 (6 bases). This CDR3 is built from 20 residues. V was shortened by 6 bases and J by 1 base, with 28 bases between the two germline ends. CDR1 and CDR2 (germline): MGHDK, SYGVNS. This CDR3 reads CASRDPPAVVQGISNQPQHF. For the CDR3, the DNA is TGTGCCAGCAGAGATCCCCCAGCGGTCGTACAGGGAATCAGCAATCAGCCCCAGCATTTT.

J is TRBJ1-2 and V is TRBV5-1; D is uncertain. CDR1 and CDR2 from the germline V gene are SGHRS and YFSETQ. The CDR3 spans 12 residues. Deletions cut 4 bases from V and 3 bases from J, with 7 bases between. CDR3 loop: CASSEQYYGYTF. CDR3 in DNA: TGCGCCAGCAGCGAACAGTACTATGGCTACACCTTC.

This clonotype was observed many times. The rearrangement joins TRBV28 to TRBJ2-5; 7 bases agree with TRBD1. The length of the CDR3 is 17 residues. Germline V gene lookup returns CDR1 MDHEN and CDR2 SYDVKM. V gave up 4 bases and J gave up 5 bases; unmatched junction bases: 16. CDR3 protein: CASSSPVVDRHRETQYF. The CDR3 DNA reads as TGTGCCAGCAGTTCACCAGTCGTGGACAGGCATCGGGAGACCCAGTACTTC.

This clonotype appeared a few times. The V call is TRBV7-9, the J call TRBJ2-6; tentatively, D is TRBD2 (6 bases). CDR3 size: 19 residues. The V end was cut by 0 bases, the J end by 6 bases, with 21 bases between. The germline gives CDR1 SEHNR, CDR2 FQNEAQ (reference sequence). DNA of the CDR3: TGTGCCAGCAGCTTAGCGGGAGGCTCTGGGGCCAACGTGGCCAACGTCCTGACTTTC. The encoded protein is CASSLAGGSGANVANVLTF.

A few counts support this clonotype. The chain employs TRBV7-3 and TRBJ1-2, with 8 bases fitting TRBD1. J was trimmed by 3 bases and V by 4 bases; bases with no gene match: 4. The CDR3 has 14 amino acids. Germline lookup yields CDR1 SGHTA and CDR2 FQGTGA. CDR3 region: CASSSGQGDYGYTF. The CDR3 bases are TGTGCCAGCAGCTCTGGACAGGGCGACTATGGCTACACCTTC. Full variable domain (outside the CDR3, taken from reference TRBV7-3 and TRBJ1-2): GAGVSQTPSNKVTEKGKYVELRCDPISGHTALYWYRQSLGQGPEFLIYFQGTGAADDSGLPNDRFFAVRPEGSVSTLKIQRTERGDSAVYLCASSSGQGDYGYTFGSGTRLTVV.

This clonotype was detected many times. The chain recombines TRBV7-2 with TRBJ2-5; 10 positions agree with TRBD2. The CDR3 has 16 residues. After removal of 4 bases from V and 3 bases from J, the junction contained 8 bases not matched to a gene. From germline, CDR1 is SGHTA and CDR2 FQGNSA. The CDR3 region is CASSYNQRGGEETQYF. CDR3 sequence (DNA): TGTGCCAGCAGCTACAACCAGCGGGGGGGCGAAGAGACCCAGTACTTC.

This clonotype occurred many times. The V call is TRBV13, the J call TRBJ1-1, with D unresolved. V was shortened by 1 base and J by 11 bases, with 14 bases between the two germline ends. CDR3 length: 13 amino acids. CDR1 and CDR2 (germline): PRHDT, FYEKMQ (reference sequence). The CDR3 DNA sequence: TGTGCCAGCAGCTTAGCCCCGTCTATCCAGGCTTTCTTT. Protein product: CASSLAPSIQAFF.

This clonotype has at least ten counts. The rearrangement joins TRBV10-3 to TRBJ2-7; TRBD1 matches 8 bases. Trimming at V came to 3 bases and at J to 6 bases, leaving 16 bases not matched to a gene. Per germline, CDR1 ENHRY and CDR2 SYGVKD. The CDR3 has 17 residues. The CDR3: CAISDGVGRTGSREQYF. The CDR3 DNA is TGTGCCATCAGTGACGGGGTGGGGCGGACAGGGTCGCGCGAGCAGTACTTC.

In this sample, this clonotype turned up a few times. The V call is TRBV6-6, the J call TRBJ1-2; no reliable D call. Trimming took 8 bases from V and 8 from J, leaving 15 bases between them. The CDR3 is 12 residues long. Germline CDR1 and CDR2: MNHNY and SVGAGI (reference sequence). CDR3 sequence reads: CASRAGKGGYTF. CDR3 DNA sequence: TGTGCCAGCCGTGCGGGGAAGGGCGGCTACACCTTC.

V usage is TRBV29-1 and J usage is TRBJ1-2; TRBD1 is a possible D gene (6 bases). This CDR3 is built from 16 residues. The V end lost 6 bases, the J end lost 1 base, and 21 bases lay between the germline ends. Germline V lookup: CDR1 SQVTM, CDR2 ANQGSEA. CDR3 sequence reads: CSVRPQGHESNYGYTF. For the CDR3, the DNA is TGCAGCGTCCGCCCACAGGGACATGAGAGTAACTATGGCTACACCTTC.

The rearrangement uses TRBV12-3 or TRBV12-4 and TRBJ1-1, with D unclear. Trimming removed 1 base at V and 1 base at J, with 7 bases between. The CDR3 runs to 14 residues. CDR3 sequence reads: CASSLGRRNTEAFF. CDR3 DNA: TGTGCCAGCAGTTTAGGGCGGAGGAACACTGAAGCTTTCTTT.

The V and J genes are TRBV20-1 and TRBJ1-5; the D gene is possibly TRBD1 (6 bases). Deletions cut 0 bases from V and 2 bases from J, with 14 bases between. Germline V lookup: CDR1 DFQATT, CDR2 SNEGSKA (reference sequence). This CDR3 has 16 residues. The CDR3 loop is CSAREEPSGGNQPQHF. CDR3 bases: TGCAGTGCTAGAGAAGAGCCATCAGGGGGCAATCAGCCCCAGCATTTT.

This clonotype appeared many times. The V and J genes are TRBV3-1 and TRBJ2-2; D gene uncertain. CDR1 and CDR2 (germline): LGHDT, YNNKEL (reference sequence). The CDR3 runs to 13 residues. V shed 4 bases and J shed 2 bases, with 5 bases lying between them. The CDR3 coding sequence is TGTGCCAGCAGCCCGACTAACACCGGGGAGCTGTTTTTT. It is translated as CASSPTNTGELFF.

This clonotype appeared many times. V gene TRBV12-3 or TRBV12-4 combines with J gene TRBJ2-7, with 10 bases that match TRBD2. J gave up 7 bases and V 3 bases, and 6 bases lay outside the gene matches. This CDR3 spans 14 amino acids. This CDR3 is CASSLASGGGEQYF. The CDR3 DNA reads TGTGCCAGCAGTTTGGCTAGCGGGGGAGGAGAGCAGTACTTC.

This clonotype was observed a few times. The chain joins TRBV9 to TRBJ2-2; 7 nucleotides align to TRBD1. Trimming cost V 0 bases and J 3 bases; bases outside gene matches: 8. From germline, CDR1 is SGDLS and CDR2 YYNGEE. CDR3 length equals 17 residues. CDR3 region: CASSVGSQGVHTGELFF. CDR3 in DNA: TGTGCCAGCAGCGTAGGAAGCCAGGGGGTTCACACCGGGGAGCTGTTTTTT.

In this sample, this clonotype turned up a few times. The chain couples TRBV20-1 to TRBJ2-4, with D possibly TRBD1 on 5 matching bases. CDR3 length: 13 residues. Germline CDR1 and CDR2: DFQATT and SNEGSKA (reference sequence). V was clipped by 3 bases and J by 7 bases, with 13 bases between them. The CDR3 loop reads CSARGWTNNIQYF. The DNA for the CDR3 is TGCAGTGCTAGGGGTTGGACAAACAACATTCAGTACTTC.

The V gene is TRBV6-1, the J gene TRBJ2-7, with 10 bases matching TRBD2. Per germline, CDR1 MNHNS and CDR2 SASEGT. The CDR3 sequence is 15 residues long. V was clipped by 4 bases and J by 3 bases; unmatched bases: 6. DNA of the CDR3: TGTGCCAGCAGTGCTTTTGGGACTAGCGACTACGAGCAGTACTTC. Translated: CASSAFGTSDYEQYF.

The V and J genes are TRBV11-2 and TRBJ1-6, with D perhaps matching TRBD1 (5 bases). Germline CDR1 reads SGHAT; CDR2 reads FQNNGV. With 5 bases removed from V and 11 bases from J, the gap between germline ends came to 22 bases. CDR3 length: 16 amino acids. CDR3 sequence: CASSRPGPAITTPLHF. CDR3 in DNA: TGTGCCAGCAGCCGACCGGGGCCGGCGATAACGACACCCCTCCACTTT.

This clonotype was counted only a few times. The chain links TRBV3-2 to TRBJ2-7. TRBV3-2 is a pseudogene segment. The CDR3 runs 13 residues. Here the CDR3 DNA reads TGTGCCAGCAGCCGTTCGGTCGTTTACGAGCAGTACTTC. Its translation: CASSRSVVYEQYF.